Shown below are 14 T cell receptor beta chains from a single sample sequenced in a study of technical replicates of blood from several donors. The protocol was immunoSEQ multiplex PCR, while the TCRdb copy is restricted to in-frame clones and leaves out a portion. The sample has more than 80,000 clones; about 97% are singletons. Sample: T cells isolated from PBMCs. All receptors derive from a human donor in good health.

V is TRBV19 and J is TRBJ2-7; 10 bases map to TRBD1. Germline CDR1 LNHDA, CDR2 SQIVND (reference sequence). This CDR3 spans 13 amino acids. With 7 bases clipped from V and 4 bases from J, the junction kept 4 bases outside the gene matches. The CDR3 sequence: CASKRQGAYEQYF. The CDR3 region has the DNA TGTGCCAGTAAAAGACAGGGGGCATACGAGCAGTACTTC.

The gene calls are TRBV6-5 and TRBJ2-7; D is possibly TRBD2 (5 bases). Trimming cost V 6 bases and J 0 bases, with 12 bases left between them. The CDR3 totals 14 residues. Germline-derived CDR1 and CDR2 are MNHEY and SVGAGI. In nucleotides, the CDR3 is TGTGCCAGCAGCAGGACTGAGAGCTCCTACGAGCAGTACTTC. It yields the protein CASSRTESSYEQYF.

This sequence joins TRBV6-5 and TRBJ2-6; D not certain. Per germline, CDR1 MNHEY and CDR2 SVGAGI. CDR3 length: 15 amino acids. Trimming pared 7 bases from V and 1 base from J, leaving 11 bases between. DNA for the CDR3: TGTGCCAGCACCCCTACTGAGTCTGGGGCCAACGTCCTGACTTTC. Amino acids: CASTPTESGANVLTF.

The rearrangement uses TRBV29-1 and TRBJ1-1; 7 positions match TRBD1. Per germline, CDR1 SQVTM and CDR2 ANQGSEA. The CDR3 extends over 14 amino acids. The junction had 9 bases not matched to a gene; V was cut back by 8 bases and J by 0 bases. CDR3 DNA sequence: TGCAGCTTTCGGACAGGATCCTTGAACACTGAAGCTTTCTTT. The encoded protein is CSFRTGSLNTEAFF.

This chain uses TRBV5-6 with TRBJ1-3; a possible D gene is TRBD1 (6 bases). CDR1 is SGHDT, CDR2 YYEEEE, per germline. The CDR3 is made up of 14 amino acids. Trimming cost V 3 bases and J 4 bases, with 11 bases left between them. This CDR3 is CASSSTGLGNTIYF. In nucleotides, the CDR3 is TGTGCCAGCAGCTCAACAGGGCTCGGAAACACCATATATTTT.

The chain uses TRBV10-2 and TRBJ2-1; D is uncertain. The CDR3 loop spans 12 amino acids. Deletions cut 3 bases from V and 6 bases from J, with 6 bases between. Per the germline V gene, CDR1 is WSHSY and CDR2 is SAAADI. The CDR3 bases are TGCGCCAGCAGTGAACTATCCAATGAGCAGTTCTTC. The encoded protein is CASSELSNEQFF.

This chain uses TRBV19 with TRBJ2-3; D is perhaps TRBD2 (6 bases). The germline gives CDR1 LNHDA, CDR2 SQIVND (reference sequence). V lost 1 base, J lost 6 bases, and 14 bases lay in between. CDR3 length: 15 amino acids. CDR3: CASSIGTSRGDTQYF. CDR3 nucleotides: TGTGCCAGTAGTATAGGTACTAGCCGGGGGGATACGCAGTATTTT.

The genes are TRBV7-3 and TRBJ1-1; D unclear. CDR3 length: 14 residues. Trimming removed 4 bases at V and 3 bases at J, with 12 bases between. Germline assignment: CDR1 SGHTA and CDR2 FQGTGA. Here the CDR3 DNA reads TGTGCCAGCAGCTCAGAGGGTTTACACACTGAAGCTTTCTTT. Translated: CASSSEGLHTEAFF.

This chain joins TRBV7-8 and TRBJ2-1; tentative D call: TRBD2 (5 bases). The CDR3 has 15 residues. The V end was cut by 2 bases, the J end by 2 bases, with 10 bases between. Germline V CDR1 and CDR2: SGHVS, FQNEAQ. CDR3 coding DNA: TGTGCCAGCAGCTTAAGAAGCGGTGCCTACAATGAGCAGTTCTTC. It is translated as CASSLRSGAYNEQFF.

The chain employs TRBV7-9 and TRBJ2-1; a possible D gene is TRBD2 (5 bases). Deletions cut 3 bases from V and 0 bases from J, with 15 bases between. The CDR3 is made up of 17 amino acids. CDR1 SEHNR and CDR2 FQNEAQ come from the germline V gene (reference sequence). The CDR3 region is CASSLGQAGHSYNEQFF. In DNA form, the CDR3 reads TGTGCCAGCAGCTTGGGCCAGGCGGGCCACTCCTACAATGAGCAGTTCTTC.

DNA for the CDR3: TGTGCCAGCGAACGAAAGGGGAACAATGAGCAGTTCTTC. Translated, it gives CASERKGNNEQFF. This chain connects TRBV18 to TRBJ2-1; TRBD1 is a possible D gene (5 bases). This CDR3 region has 13 residues. The germline V gene has CDR1 KGHSH and CDR2 LQKENI. V was shortened by 8 bases and J by 5 bases, with 13 bases between the two germline ends.

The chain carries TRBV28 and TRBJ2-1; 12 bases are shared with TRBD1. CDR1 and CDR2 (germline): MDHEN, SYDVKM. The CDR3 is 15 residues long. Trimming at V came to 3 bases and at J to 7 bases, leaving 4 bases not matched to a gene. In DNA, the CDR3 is TGTGCCAGCAGTTTCGGGACAGGGGGCGGAAATGAGCAGTTCTTC. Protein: CASSFGTGGGNEQFF.

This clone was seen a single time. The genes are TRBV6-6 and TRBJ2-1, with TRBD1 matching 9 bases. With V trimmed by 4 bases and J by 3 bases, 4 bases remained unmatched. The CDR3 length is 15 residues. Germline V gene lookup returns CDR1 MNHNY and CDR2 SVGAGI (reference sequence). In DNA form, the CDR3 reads TGTGCCAGCAGTTCCGGGACAGGGCTCTACAATGAGCAGTTCTTC. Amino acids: CASSSGTGLYNEQFF.

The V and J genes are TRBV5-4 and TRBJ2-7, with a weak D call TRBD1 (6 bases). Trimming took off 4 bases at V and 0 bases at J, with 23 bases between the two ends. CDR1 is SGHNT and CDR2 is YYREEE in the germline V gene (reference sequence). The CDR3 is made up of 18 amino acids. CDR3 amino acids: CASSPLRNTGTTSYEQYF. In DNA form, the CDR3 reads TGTGCCAGCAGCCCACTAAGAAACACCGGGACAACCTCCTACGAGCAGTACTTC.